The 28 T cell receptor beta chains presented below share a single source sample, sequenced in a study of T-cell memory formation after mild COVID-19. From the 5' RACE reads, TCRdb called clonotypes with MiXCR, one entry per CDR3 protein. The table includes 200,000 to 250,000 distinct CDR3 sequences, 9.5% detected once. The sequencing input was PBMCs or a T cell subset sorted from them (not recorded which). All receptors derive from a man aged 18 to 29 who had mild COVID-19 (a few samples of this study predate the infection). Cell type and time point are not known.

The chain employs TRBV11-2 and TRBJ2-2, with D possibly TRBD1 on 6 matching bases. This CDR3 contains 16 residues. Trimming took 4 bases from V and 0 from J, leaving 12 bases between them. Per the germline V gene, CDR1 is SGHAT and CDR2 is FQNNGV. The CDR3: CASSSIRGPNTGELFF. The CDR3 DNA reads TGTGCCAGCAGCTCGATCAGGGGCCCGAACACCGGGGAGCTGTTTTTT.

The V gene is TRBV5-1, the J gene TRBJ1-2; D remains unclear. The germline V gene has CDR1 SGHRS and CDR2 YFSETQ. The CDR3 contains 12 residues. V gave up 3 bases and J gave up 3 bases, with 6 bases separating them. The CDR3 sequence is CASSSRDYGYTF. The CDR3 coding sequence is TGCGCCAGCAGCTCTCGTGACTATGGCTACACCTTC.

The V gene is TRBV20-1, the J gene TRBJ2-1; 9 bases are a match to TRBD1. V gave up 4 bases and J gave up 8 bases; unmatched junction bases: 9. The CDR3 totals 14 residues. The germline gives CDR1 DFQATT, CDR2 SNEGSKA (reference sequence). CDR3 sequence: CSAKRQGVSYEQFF. Written as DNA, the CDR3 is TGCAGTGCTAAAAGACAGGGGGTGAGCTATGAGCAGTTCTTC.

This clonotype was observed at least ten times. The chain carries TRBV21-1 and TRBJ1-1. TRBV21-1 has pseudogene status. The CDR3 has 14 amino acids. CDR3 loop: CASSPRDRNTEAFF. CDR3 nucleotides: TGTGCCAGCAGCCCTCGTGACAGGAACACTGAAGCTTTCTTT.

This clonotype was recorded at least ten times. The chain couples TRBV7-2 to TRBJ2-3, with D possibly matching TRBD2 (7 bases). V shed 5 bases and J shed 0 bases, with 18 bases lying between them. CDR1 is SGHTA, CDR2 FQGNSA, per germline. The length of the CDR3 is 17 residues. The CDR3 region has the DNA TGTGCCAGCAGCCCCCCGGGGGGCGGGCCTAGCACAGATACGCAGTATTTT. Translation: CASSPPGGGPSTDTQYF.

Only a few counts were recorded for this clonotype. The chain joins TRBV7-6 to TRBJ2-7; D possibly corresponds to TRBD2 (5 bases). The CDR3 has 13 amino acids. Deletions cut 5 bases from V and 6 bases from J, with 14 bases between. Germline CDR1 SGHVS, CDR2 FNYEAQ. The CDR3 DNA sequence: TGTGCCAGCAGCGAGGGCATCGGAGTCGAGCAGTACTTC. Its translation: CASSEGIGVEQYF.

This clonotype appeared many times. The gene calls are TRBV6-5 and TRBJ2-1; D is undetermined. V was pared by 6 bases and J by 0 bases, with 6 bases between. This CDR3 spans 13 amino acids. The V gene's germline CDR1 is MNHEY and CDR2 SVGAGI. The CDR3 coding sequence is TGTGCCAGCAGATGGGGCTCCTACAATGAGCAGTTCTTC. This translates into CASRWGSYNEQFF.

The genes are TRBV11-2 and TRBJ2-3; D gene ambiguous. The CDR3 is 12 residues long. Germline CDR1 reads SGHAT; CDR2 reads FQNNGV. V lost 7 bases to trimming and J lost 2 bases, with 7 bases between them. The CDR3 DNA follows: TGTGCCAGCACCCTTTACACAGATACGCAGTATTTT. This codes for CASTLYTDTQYF.

This clonotype occurred a few times. The chain is built from TRBV12-3 or TRBV12-4 and TRBJ1-3; D gene uncertain. The CDR3 is 14 residues long. V was clipped by 4 bases and J by 0 bases, with 7 bases between them. The CDR3 region has the DNA TGTGCCAGCAGTTCCCGGGGCTCTGGAAACACCATATATTTT. This gives the protein CASSSRGSGNTIYF.

The sample holds many counts of this clonotype. The DNA for the CDR3 is TGTGCCAGCAGCTTAGCCGGGACAGGAATAAATCAGCCCCAGCATTTT. It yields the protein CASSLAGTGINQPQHF. The genes are TRBV7-2 and TRBJ1-5; 8 bases map to TRBD1. CDR3 length: 16 residues. J lost 4 bases, V lost 0 bases, and 5 bases had no gene match. CDR1 is SGHTA, CDR2 FQGNSA, per germline.

This clonotype was seen ten or more times. V is TRBV5-4 and J is TRBJ2-5; 14 bases line up with TRBD2. CDR1 SGHNT and CDR2 YYREEE come from the germline V gene (reference sequence). The CDR3 runs to 15 residues. V lost 4 bases, J lost 4 bases, and 3 bases stayed unmatched. CDR3 DNA: TGTGCCAGCAGCGGACTAGCGGGGGGTGGAGAGACCCAGTACTTC. It translates to CASSGLAGGGETQYF.

This clonotype has ten or more counts. This chain links TRBV5-1 with TRBJ2-3; perhaps TRBD2 as D (5 bases). There are 14 residues in the CDR3. V shed 4 bases and J shed 5 bases, with 14 bases lying between them. In germline, CDR1 is SGHRS, CDR2 YFSETQ. In nucleotides, the CDR3 is TGCGCCAGCAGCCCGGACGACGGGGAAGATACGCAGTATTTT. Its protein product is CASSPDDGEDTQYF.

This sequence joins TRBV7-9 and TRBJ2-3; TRBD2 matches at 9 bases. CDR1 is SEHNR and CDR2 is FQNEAQ in the germline V gene (reference sequence). Germline trimming cut 5 bases from V and 4 bases from J; bases unmatched to any gene: 10. The CDR3 covers 16 residues. CDR3 DNA sequence: TGTGCCAGCAGCCCTAGCGGGGCAGGGGTGGCAGATACGCAGTATTTT. This encodes CASSPSGAGVADTQYF.

The rearrangement uses TRBV6-5 and TRBJ2-7; no firm D call. The V gene lost 5 bases and the J gene lost 3 bases, with 17 bases spanning the gap. CDR3 size: 15 residues. In germline, CDR1 is MNHEY, CDR2 SVGAGI. CDR3 in amino acids: CASSKGSSMVYEQYF. The CDR3 DNA sequence: TGTGCCAGCAGTAAGGGTTCCTCTATGGTCTACGAGCAGTACTTC.

This chain uses TRBV6-6 with TRBJ1-1; weak D call: TRBD1 (5 bases). Germline loops: CDR1 MNHNY, CDR2 SVGAGI (reference sequence). V was shortened by 0 bases and J by 1 base, with 9 bases between the two germline ends. CDR3 length: 15 residues. CDR3 in amino acids: CASSYSGGRNTEAFF. CDR3 DNA sequence: TGTGCCAGCAGTTACTCGGGGGGACGGAACACTGAAGCTTTCTTT.

The chain recombines TRBV11-2 with TRBJ1-4, with no clear D. Trimming left V 2 bases short and J 1 base short, with 5 bases between. Germline assignment: CDR1 SGHAT and CDR2 FQNNGV. The CDR3 has 14 amino acids. CDR3 sequence reads: CASSLRQTNEKLFF. The CDR3 DNA follows: TGTGCCAGCAGCTTACGGCAAACTAATGAAAAACTGTTTTTT.

This clonotype was seen repeatedly, ten times or more. The chain employs TRBV20-1 and TRBJ2-1; D is perhaps TRBD2 (5 bases). Trimming took 5 bases from V and 8 from J, leaving 16 bases between them. Germline V gene lookup returns CDR1 DFQATT and CDR2 SNEGSKA (reference sequence). This CDR3 region has 13 residues. The CDR3 sequence: CSAPDSREDEQFF. The DNA of the CDR3 is TGCAGTGCTCCGGACTCAAGAGAGGATGAGCAGTTCTTC.

In its sample, this clonotype was seen a few times. V usage is TRBV6-1 and J usage is TRBJ2-7; 9 positions match TRBD1. The length of the CDR3 is 14 residues. The V gene end was trimmed by 3 bases and the J gene end by 6 bases; junction bases not matched to a gene: 6. Germline CDR1 and CDR2: MNHNS and SASEGT. As DNA, the CDR3 is TGTGCCAGCAGTGACGGGACAGGGAGAACCGAGCAGTACGTC. Protein sequence: CASSDGTGRTEQYV.

This clonotype has more than one count but fewer than ten. The chain is built from TRBV28 and TRBJ2-1; D is perhaps TRBD1 or TRBD2 (7 bases each). CDR1 and CDR2 (germline): MDHEN, SYDVKM. This CDR3 is 15 amino acids long. V gave up 4 bases and J gave up 4 bases, with 14 bases separating them. This CDR3 is CASSSGQGGYNEQFF. CDR3 coding DNA: TGTGCCAGCAGTTCTGGGCAGGGGGGGTACAATGAGCAGTTCTTC.

Only a few counts were recorded for this clonotype. This sequence joins TRBV5-1 and TRBJ2-3, with 8 nucleotides matching TRBD2. The germline gives CDR1 SGHRS, CDR2 YFSETQ. The CDR3 is 17 amino acids. V dropped 0 bases and J dropped 2; count of bases not matched to a gene: 8. The CDR3 bases are TGCGCCAGCAGCTTGGTCCCGAGCGGGGGCCTCACAGATACGCAGTATTTT. It specifies CASSLVPSGGLTDTQYF.

This chain links TRBV6-2 or TRBV6-3 with TRBJ1-5, with 7 nucleotides matching TRBD1. CDR1 is MNHEY, CDR2 SVGEGT, per germline. This CDR3 comprises 15 residues. After removal of 6 bases from V and 2 bases from J, the junction contained 7 bases not matched to a gene. CDR3 in amino acids: CASSRGIAGNQPQHF. In DNA, the CDR3 is TGTGCCAGCAGCAGGGGGATAGCGGGCAATCAGCCCCAGCATTTT.

The V and J genes are TRBV6-5 and TRBJ2-3, with 8 bases aligning to TRBD2. CDR3 size: 15 residues. V lost 6 bases, J lost 6 bases, and 11 bases stayed unmatched. Germline assignment: CDR1 MNHEY and CDR2 SVGAGI. CDR3 coding DNA: TGTGCCAGCAGCCCGTCGAGGCGGGGGGCCGATACGCAGTATTTT. It yields the protein CASSPSRRGADTQYF.

This clonotype was recorded at least ten times. The chain uses TRBV5-5 and TRBJ2-1; a weak D match, TRBD2 (7 bases). This CDR3 comprises 16 residues. Germline values: CDR1 SGHKS, CDR2 YYEKEE (reference sequence). Trimming removed 3 bases at V and 8 bases at J, with 21 bases between. CDR3 coding DNA: TGTGCCAGCAGCTCCGGTCTGGGGGGGCATATCGATGAGCAGTTCTTC. Its protein product is CASSSGLGGHIDEQFF.

This clonotype was detected only a few times. This chain uses TRBV28 with TRBJ2-7, with 9 bases that match TRBD1. Germline V gene sequence: CDR1 MDHEN, CDR2 SYDVKM. The CDR3 loop spans 14 amino acids. V shed 5 bases, J shed 0 bases, and the junction held 2 bases outside the gene matches. The CDR3 region is CASSKGQGSYEQYV. The CDR3 region has the DNA TGTGCCAGCAGTAAGGGACAGGGCTCCTACGAGCAGTACGTC.

This clonotype appeared many times. J is TRBJ1-2 and V is TRBV12-3 or TRBV12-4; no definite D call. The CDR3 loop spans 13 amino acids. V lost 2 bases to trimming and J lost 4 bases, with 8 bases between them. In nucleotides, the CDR3 is TGTGCCAGCAGTTTAATGAGGGTCTATGGCTACACCTTC. Protein: CASSLMRVYGYTF.

The chain combines TRBV4-1 with TRBJ1-2; possibly TRBD1 for D (5 bases). The length of the CDR3 is 15 residues. Trimming shortened V by 0 bases and J by 0 bases, and 8 bases separated the two germline ends. Germline-derived CDR1 and CDR2 are MGHRA and YSYEKL. The chain's CDR3 is CASSQETGPNYGYTF. CDR3 bases: TGCGCCAGCAGCCAAGAAACAGGCCCTAACTATGGCTACACCTTC.

The V call is TRBV20-1, the J call TRBJ2-3; unclear D gene. Germline loops: CDR1 DFQATT, CDR2 SNEGSKA (reference sequence). The CDR3 loop spans 13 amino acids. Between the trimmed V and J ends, which lost 3 bases and 6 bases, there was a span of 13 bases. CDR3 residues: CSARSVVGDTQYF. CDR3 in DNA: TGCAGTGCTAGGTCGGTGGTCGGGGATACGCAGTATTTT.

This clonotype has only a few counts. This chain uses TRBV10-3 with TRBJ1-4, with no clear D. In germline, CDR1 is ENHRY, CDR2 SYGVKD. V lost 8 bases and J 3 bases, leaving 10 bases between the germline ends. This CDR3 is 13 amino acids long. The CDR3: CAIGLSANEKLFF. The CDR3, as DNA: TGTGCCATCGGGCTCTCTGCTAATGAAAAACTGTTTTTT.